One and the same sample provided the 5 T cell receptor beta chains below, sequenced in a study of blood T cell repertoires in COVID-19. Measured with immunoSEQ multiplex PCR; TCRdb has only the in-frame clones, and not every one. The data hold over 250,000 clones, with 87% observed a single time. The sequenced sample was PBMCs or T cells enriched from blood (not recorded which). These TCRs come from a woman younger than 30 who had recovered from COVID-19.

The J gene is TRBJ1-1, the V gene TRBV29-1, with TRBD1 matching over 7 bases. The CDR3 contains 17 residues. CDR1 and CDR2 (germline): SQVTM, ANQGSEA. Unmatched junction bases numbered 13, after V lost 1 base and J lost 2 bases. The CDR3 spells CSVEGSDYRGSNTEAFF. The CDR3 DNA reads TGCAGCGTTGAAGGCTCAGACTACAGGGGTTCTAACACTGAAGCTTTCTTT.

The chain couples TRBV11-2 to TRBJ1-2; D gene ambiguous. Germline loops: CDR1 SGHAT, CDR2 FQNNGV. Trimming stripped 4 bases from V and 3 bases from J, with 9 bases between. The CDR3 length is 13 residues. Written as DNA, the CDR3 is TGTGCCAGCAGCTCGGGAATTTACTATGGCTACACCTTC. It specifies CASSSGIYYGYTF.

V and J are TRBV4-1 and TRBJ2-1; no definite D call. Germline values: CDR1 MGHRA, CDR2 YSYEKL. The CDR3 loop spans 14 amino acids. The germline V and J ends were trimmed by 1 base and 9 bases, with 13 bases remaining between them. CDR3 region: CASSQGQPQAEQFF. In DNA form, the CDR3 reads TGCGCCAGCAGCCAAGGGCAGCCTCAGGCTGAGCAGTTCTTC.

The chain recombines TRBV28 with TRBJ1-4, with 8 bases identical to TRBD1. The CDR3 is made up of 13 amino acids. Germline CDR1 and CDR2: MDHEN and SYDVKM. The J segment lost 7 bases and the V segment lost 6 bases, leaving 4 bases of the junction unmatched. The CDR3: CASRTGEFEKLFF. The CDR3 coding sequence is TGTGCCAGCAGGACAGGGGAGTTTGAAAAACTGTTTTTT.

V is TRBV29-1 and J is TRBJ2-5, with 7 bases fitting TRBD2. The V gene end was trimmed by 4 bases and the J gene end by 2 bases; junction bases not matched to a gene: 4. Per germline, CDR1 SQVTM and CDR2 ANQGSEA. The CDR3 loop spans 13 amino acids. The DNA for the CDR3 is TGCAGCGTTGGGGGGGGATCGCAAGAGACCCAGTACTTC. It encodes CSVGGGSQETQYF. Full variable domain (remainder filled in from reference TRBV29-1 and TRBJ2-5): SAVISQKPSRDICQRGTSLTIQCQVDSQVTMMFWYRQQPGQSLTLIATANQGSEATYESGFVIDKFPISRPNLTFSTLTVSNMSPEDSSIYLCSVGGGSQETQYFGPGTRLLVL.